The next 9 T cell receptor beta chains were all read from a single sample in a study of human T cells and chemical hapten exposure (dated by TCRdb to about 2021). The sample's time point label is to be understood as: patch test 1, 2 weeks after DPC sensitization. In light of the paper, this sample's treatment or condition label describes: therapeutic diphenylcyclopropenone sensitization with weekly scalp DPC. The receptor library was made with RACE. Instrument on record: NextSeq 500. TCRdb trimmed the raw reads at Q25, called clones with MiXCR and kept productive beta chains. When rows share a CDR3 protein, they turn into one entry using the most common DNA and genes. The sample yields about 380,000 distinct CDR3 sequences; 4.8% were counted once. Over 2% of the sample comes from the top ten. Sequenced here: whole blood, sampled in connection with sensitization to the hapten diphenylcyclopropenone (DPC). The receptors were gathered from a woman aged 45 to 65 with alopecia areata. Some clones in this sample may be carry-over from other donors' samples.

This clonotype was counted at least ten times. The CDR3 DNA reads TGTGCCAGCAGCGGGGACTTTGAGCAGTTCTTC. Protein: CASSGDFEQFF. V and J are TRBV7-9 and TRBJ2-1, with D possibly being TRBD2 (6 bases). V lost 5 bases and J 9 bases, leaving 8 bases between the germline ends. Looked up from germline, CDR1 is SEHNR and CDR2 is FQNEAQ (reference sequence). The CDR3 contains 11 residues.

This clonotype was counted at least ten times. V and J are TRBV20-1 and TRBJ1-2; 9 nucleotides agree with TRBD1. CDR3 length: 14 amino acids. V trimming: 3 bases; J trimming: 8 bases; junction bases outside the gene matches: 10. Germline V gives CDR1 DFQATT, CDR2 SNEGSKA (reference sequence). The DNA for the CDR3 is TGCAGTGCTAGGTCGCGGGACAGGGTTAGGGGCTACACCTTC. Translated, it gives CSARSRDRVRGYTF.

As concerns this clonotype: A much bigger clone sits one base away, suggesting this may be a read error. The genes are TRBV20-1 and TRBJ1-2, with unresolved D. There are 14 residues in the CDR3. CDR1 and CDR2 from the germline V gene are DFQATT and SNEGSKA (reference sequence). V lost 3 bases and J 3 bases, leaving 14 bases between the germline ends. The CDR3 DNA sequence: TGCAGTGCTAGTGTGGCCCTGGACGACTATGGCTACACCTTC. Protein: CSASVALDDYGYTF.

This clonotype was recorded at least ten times. This chain uses TRBV10-3 with TRBJ1-2; D is undetermined. This CDR3 has 10 residues. Trimming took off 4 bases at V and 6 bases at J, with 3 bases between the two ends. Germline V gene sequence: CDR1 ENHRY, CDR2 SYGVKD. CDR3 sequence: CAISGNGYTF. The CDR3 DNA reads as TGTGCCATCAGTGGGAATGGCTACACCTTC.

CDR3 sequence reads: CSARDGDGGLLMNTEAFF. In DNA, the CDR3 is TGCAGTGCTAGAGATGGGGACGGGGGTCTTCTAATGAACACTGAAGCTTTCTTT. This chain links TRBV20-1 with TRBJ1-1, with D possibly TRBD1 on 5 matching bases. The CDR3 is 18 residues long. Looked up from germline, CDR1 is DFQATT and CDR2 is SNEGSKA (reference sequence). The V and J ends lost 0 bases and 0 bases respectively, with 20 bases between them.

V is TRBV11-2 and J is TRBJ2-2; D is uncertain. The germline V gene encodes CDR1 SGHAT and CDR2 FQNNGV. V lost 1 base, J lost 6 bases, and 9 bases lay in between. The CDR3 consists of 14 residues. The CDR3: CASSLVMPPGELFF. The CDR3 nucleotides are TGTGCCAGCAGCTTAGTGATGCCGCCCGGGGAGCTGTTTTTT.

This clonotype was seen repeatedly, ten times or more. The chain has TRBV10-1 and TRBJ2-7; D may correspond to TRBD1 or TRBD2 (5 bases each). This CDR3 contains 14 residues. Trimming removed 4 bases at V and 2 bases at J, with 12 bases between. Germline V gene lookup returns CDR1 WNHNN and CDR2 SYGVQD (reference sequence). CDR3 sequence (DNA): TGCGCCAGCAGTGTGTCGGGACCACCCTACGAGCAGTACTTC. Translating gives CASSVSGPPYEQYF.

This clonotype showed up many times. J is TRBJ2-5 and V is TRBV29-1; D tentatively fits TRBD1 or TRBD2 (5 bases each). V was shortened by 6 bases and J by 5 bases, with 13 bases between the two germline ends. CDR3 size: 12 residues. The germline gives CDR1 SQVTM, CDR2 ANQGSEA. The CDR3 sequence is CSVVRDRETQYF. The DNA for the CDR3 is TGCAGCGTGGTCCGGGACCGGGAGACCCAGTACTTC.

Turning to this clonotype: With a much larger clone just one base away, this may be a read error. The chain couples TRBV5-1 to TRBJ1-6, with D unresolved. This CDR3 is 14 amino acids long. Germline CDR1 and CDR2: SGHRS and YFSETQ. V was trimmed by 0 bases and J by 7 bases, leaving 8 bases between them. In DNA form, the CDR3 reads TGCGCCAGCAGCTTGGAGGCCAGGAATTCACCCCTCCACTTT. It encodes CASSLEARNSPLHF.